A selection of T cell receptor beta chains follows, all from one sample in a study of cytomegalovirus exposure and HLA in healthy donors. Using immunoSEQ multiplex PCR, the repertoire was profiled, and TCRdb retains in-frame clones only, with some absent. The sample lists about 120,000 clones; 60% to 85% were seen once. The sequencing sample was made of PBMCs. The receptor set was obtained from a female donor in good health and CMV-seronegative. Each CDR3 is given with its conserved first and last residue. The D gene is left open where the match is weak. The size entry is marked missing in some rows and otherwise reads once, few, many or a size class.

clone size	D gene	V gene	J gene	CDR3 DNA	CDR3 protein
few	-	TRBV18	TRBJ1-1	TGTGCCAGCTCACCATTTACAGGGAGGAACACTGAAGCTTTCTTT	CASSPFTGRNTEAFF
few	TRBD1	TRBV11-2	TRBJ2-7	TGTGCCAGCAGCTCTATAGGGCGCCGGACAGGGGTTTCCTACGAGCAGTACTTC	CASSSIGRRTGVSYEQYF
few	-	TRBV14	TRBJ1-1	TGTGCCAGCAGCTCCGGGAACACTGAAGCTTTCTTT	CASSSGNTEAFF
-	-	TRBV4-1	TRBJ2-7	TGCGCCAGCAGCCTCTCCCGGGACACGAGCTCCTACGAGCAGTACTTC	CASSLSRDTSSYEQYF
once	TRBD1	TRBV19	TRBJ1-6	TGTGCCAGTACCTTCCACTTCTCGGACAGGGCAAGGGATAATTCACCCCTCCACTTT	CASTFHFSDRARDNSPLHF
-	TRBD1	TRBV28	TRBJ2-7	TGTGCCAGCAGTTTAGGATTGGGGGGACAGGGGGCGGTAAGGGTCTACGAGCAGTACTTC	CASSLGLGGQGAVRVYEQYF
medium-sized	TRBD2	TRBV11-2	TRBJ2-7	TGTGCCAGCAGGCGACTAGCGGGAGTAAACAAGTACTTC	CASRRLAGVNKYF
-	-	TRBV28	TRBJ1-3	TGTGCCAGCAGTGACGGGGGTTCTGGAAACACCATATATTTT	CASSDGGSGNTIYF
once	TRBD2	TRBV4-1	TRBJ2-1	TGCGCCAGCAGCCAAGGTGGGACTAGCGGGAGAGGGGGGCATGAGCAGTTCTTC	CASSQGGTSGRGGHEQFF
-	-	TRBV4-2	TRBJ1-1	TGTGCCAGCAGCCAAGATCCTAGGGGAGGAACTGAAGCTTTCTTT	CASSQDPRGGTEAFF
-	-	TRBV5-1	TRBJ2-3	TGCGCCAGCAGCTTATCCTGGGGAGGCGGCACAGATACGCAGTATTTT	CASSLSWGGGTDTQYF
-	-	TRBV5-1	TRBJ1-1	TGCGCCAGCAGCACGGAGGGCAACTCGAACACTGAAGCTTTCTTT	CASSTEGNSNTEAFF
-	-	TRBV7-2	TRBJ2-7	TGTGCCAGCAGCTTAGAACTCGGGGCCTACGAGCAGTACTTC	CASSLELGAYEQYF
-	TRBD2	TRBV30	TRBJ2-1	TGTGCCTTGTATTCGACGACTAGCGTCTCCTACAATGAGCAGTTCTTC	CALYSTTSVSYNEQFF
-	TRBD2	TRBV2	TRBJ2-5	TGTGCCAGCACCGAGGCTCTAGCGGGGAAAGAGACCCAGTACTTC	CASTEALAGKETQYF
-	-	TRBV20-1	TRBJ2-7	TGCAGTGCTACACTAGCTTACGAGCAGTACTTC	CSATLAYEQYF
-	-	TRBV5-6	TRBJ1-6	TGTGCCAGCAGCTTGGGCGGTTCACCCCTCCACTTT	CASSLGGSPLHF
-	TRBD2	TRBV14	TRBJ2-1	TGTGCCAGCAGCCAAGTGGGGCCTAGCGGCTCCTACAATGAGCAGTTCTTC	CASSQVGPSGSYNEQFF
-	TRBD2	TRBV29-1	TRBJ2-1	TGCAGCGTTGAAACCCAAGCGGGAGGGAATGAGCAGTTCTTC	CSVETQAGGNEQFF
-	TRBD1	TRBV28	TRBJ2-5	TGTGCCAGCAGATCAACGCGGGACAGGGTCAGTGAGACCCAGTACTTC	CASRSTRDRVSETQYF
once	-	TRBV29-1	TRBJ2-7	TGCAGCGCCTTAGCGGGCAGGGGGCTCGAGCAGTACTTC	CSALAGRGLEQYF
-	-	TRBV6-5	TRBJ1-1	TGTGCCAGCAGTTACGTAGGGGGCACTGAAGCTTTCTTT	CASSYVGGTEAFF
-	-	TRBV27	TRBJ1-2	TGTGCCAGCAGTCCCTCACTATCGGCTCAAGGACTGTATGGCTACACCTTC	CASSPSLSAQGLYGYTF
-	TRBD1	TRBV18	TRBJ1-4	TGTGCCAGCTCACCCACGACAGGGGATGAAAAACTGTTTTTT	CASSPTTGDEKLFF
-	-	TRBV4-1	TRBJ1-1	TGCGCCACGAAACGGGGGGTGAGCACTGAAGCTTTCTTT	CATKRGVSTEAFF
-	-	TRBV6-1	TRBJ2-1	TGTGCCAGCCGTACGGGTAACTCATACAATGAGCAGTTCTTC	CASRTGNSYNEQFF
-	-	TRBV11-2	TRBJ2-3	TGTGCCAGCAGCTTAGCGGTGGATACGCAGTATTTT	CASSLAVDTQYF
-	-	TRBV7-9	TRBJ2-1	TGTTCCAGCAGCCCGGGGACATACAATGAGCAGTTCTTC	CSSSPGTYNEQFF
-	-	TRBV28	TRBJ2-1	TGTGCCAGCACCTGGGCACAGGTCATCGTGAATGAGCAGTTCTTC	CASTWAQVIVNEQFF
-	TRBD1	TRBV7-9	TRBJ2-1	TGTGCCAGCAGCTTTCGGACAGGGGGCAGCGATGAGCAGTTCTTC	CASSFRTGGSDEQFF
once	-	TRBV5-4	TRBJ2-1	TGTGCCAGCAGCTTTCCAGGGACCGCACCGACTAGCTCCTACAATGAGCAGTTCTTC	CASSFPGTAPTSSYNEQFF
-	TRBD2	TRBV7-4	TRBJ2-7	TGTGCCAGCAGCTTAGACGGGAGGGCCGCGTACGAGCAGTACTTC	CASSLDGRAAYEQYF
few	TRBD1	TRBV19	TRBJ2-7	TGTGCCAGTAGTAGCCCCGGACAGGCAAGCTACGAGCAGTACTTC	CASSSPGQASYEQYF
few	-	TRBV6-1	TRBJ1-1	TGTGCCAGCAGTGAAGCGTGGGCGGGGGATGAAGCTTTCTTT	CASSEAWAGDEAFF
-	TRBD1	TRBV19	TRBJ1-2	TGTGCCAGTAGTTCGGGACAGAAGTATGGCTACACCTTC	CASSSGQKYGYTF
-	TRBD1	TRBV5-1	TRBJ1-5	TGCGCCAGCAGCCTCGGACAGGGGACAGAGCCCCAGCATTTT	CASSLGQGTEPQHF
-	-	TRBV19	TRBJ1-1	TGTGCCAGTAGTATTACATTGAACACTGAAGCTTTCTTT	CASSITLNTEAFF
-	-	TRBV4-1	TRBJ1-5	TGCGCCAGCAGCCAAGATCAGGGCAGGGGAACCTTTCAGCCCCAGCATTTT	CASSQDQGRGTFQPQHF
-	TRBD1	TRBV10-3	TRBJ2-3	TGTGCCGCTGAGGGGACAGGGGTGACAGATACGCAGTATTTT	CAAEGTGVTDTQYF
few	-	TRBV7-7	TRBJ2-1	TGTGCCAGCAGCTTAGTTCCAAACTCCTACAATGAGCAGTTCTTC	CASSLVPNSYNEQFF
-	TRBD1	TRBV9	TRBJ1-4	TGTGCCAGCAGCGCGCCGGGACAGGGGAAAAAACTGTTTTTT	CASSAPGQGKKLFF
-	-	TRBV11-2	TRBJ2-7	TGTGCCAGCAGCTCAGGGTCCGACTACGAGCAGTACTTC	CASSSGSDYEQYF
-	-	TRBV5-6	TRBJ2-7	TGTGCCAGCAGCTTAACGGATATAAACAGGGCCTACGAGCAGTACTTC	CASSLTDINRAYEQYF
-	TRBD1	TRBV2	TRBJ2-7	TGTGCCAGCAGCCCCAGACAGGGGATCTCCTACGAGCAGTACTTC	CASSPRQGISYEQYF
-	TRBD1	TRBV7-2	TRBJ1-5	TGTGCCAGCAGCCTGGACAGGGACGGTAAGCCCCAGCATTTT	CASSLDRDGKPQHF
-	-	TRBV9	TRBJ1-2	TGTGCCAGCAGCGTTGACTGGCGCTACACCTTC	CASSVDWRYTF
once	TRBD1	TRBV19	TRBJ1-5	TGTGCCAGTAGTATGGGACAGCTTCATCAGCCCCAGCATTTT	CASSMGQLHQPQHF
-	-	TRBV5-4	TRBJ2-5	TGTGCCAGCAGCTTGGGTGCCGGGAGTAGCGAGACCCAGTACTTC	CASSLGAGSSETQYF
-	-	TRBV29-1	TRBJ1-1	TGCAGCGCCCTGGGGGGTCAGGGGAACACTGAAGCTTTCTTT	CSALGGQGNTEAFF
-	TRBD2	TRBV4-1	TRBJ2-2	TGCGCCAGCAGCCACCTTCCAGCTAGCGGGGGGGCCGGGGACGGGGAGCTGTTTTTT	CASSHLPASGGAGDGELFF
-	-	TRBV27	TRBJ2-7	TGTGCCAGCAGTTTAAGGGGGGGCTATTCCACCTACGAGCAGTACTTC	CASSLRGGYSTYEQYF
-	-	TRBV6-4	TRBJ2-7	TGTGCCAGCATTCCAGGGGCGCACGAGCAGTACTTC	CASIPGAHEQYF
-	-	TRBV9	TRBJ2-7	TGTGCCAGCAGCGTAGGTGGCAACTCCTACGAGCAGTACTTC	CASSVGGNSYEQYF
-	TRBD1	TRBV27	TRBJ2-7	TGTGCCAGCAGCCCATTACAGGGGGTGCCTTTGGACGAGCAGTACTTC	CASSPLQGVPLDEQYF
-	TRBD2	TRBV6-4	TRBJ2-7	TGTGCCAGCAGCCCCGGGACTAGCGGAACCTACGAGCAGTACTTC	CASSPGTSGTYEQYF
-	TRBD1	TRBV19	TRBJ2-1	TGTGCCAGTAGGCTGGACAGGTCTATCCACAATGAGCAGTTCTTC	CASRLDRSIHNEQFF
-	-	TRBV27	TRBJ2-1	TGTGCCAGCCACCTCAGCGTAGGAACCTACAATGAGCAGTTCTTC	CASHLSVGTYNEQFF
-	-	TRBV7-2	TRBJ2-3	TGTGCCAGCAGCTTAAGAGGGTTGGATACGCAGTATTTT	CASSLRGLDTQYF
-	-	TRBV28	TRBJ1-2	TGTGCCAGCAGTCAGGACATCAACTATGGCTACACCTTC	CASSQDINYGYTF
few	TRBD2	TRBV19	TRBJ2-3	TGTGCCAGTAGTAGTGGACTAGCGGGAGGGCGAGATACGCAGTATTTT	CASSSGLAGGRDTQYF